Sequencing of this T cell receptor (beta chain) was carried out in a study of blood T cell repertoires in COVID-19. Study-level background: Material from acute and convalescent COVID-19 was sourced from the United States, Italy and Spain.

Per the study methods: Estimates of nucleated cell counts were drawn from the amplification of reference gene primers. Sequencing used immunoSEQ multiplex PCR; TCRdb keeps in-frame clones, though not all of them. The V and J calls and clone size were taken over from that table, and D and trimming were inferred from the DNA. The table records hundreds of thousands of clones, around 87% of them present only once. Seattle's enrolled individuals joined amid active infection and were then monitored longitudinally. CDR3 size: 14 residues. CDR1 MNHEY and CDR2 SMNVEV come from the germline V gene (reference sequence). V was pared by 3 bases and J by 2 bases, with 11 bases between.

The sample comprised peripheral blood. The rearrangement uses TRBV27 and TRBJ2-7; a weak D match, TRBD1 (5 bases). The receptor comes from a woman between 55 and 75 years old with COVID-19, enrolled during active disease. CDR3 loop: CASSFYDRPYEQYF. For the CDR3, the DNA is TGTGCCAGCAGTTTCTACGACAGACCCTACGAGCAGTACTTC.